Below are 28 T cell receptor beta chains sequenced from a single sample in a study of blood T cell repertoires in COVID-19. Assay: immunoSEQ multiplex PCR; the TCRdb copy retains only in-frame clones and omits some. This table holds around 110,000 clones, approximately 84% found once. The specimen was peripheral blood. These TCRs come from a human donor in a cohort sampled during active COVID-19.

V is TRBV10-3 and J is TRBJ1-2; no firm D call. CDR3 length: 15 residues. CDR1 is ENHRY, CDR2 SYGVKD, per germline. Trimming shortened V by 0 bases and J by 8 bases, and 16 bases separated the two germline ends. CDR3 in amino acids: CAISESLGNAGGYTF. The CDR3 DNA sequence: TGTGCCATCAGTGAGTCCTTGGGGAATGCGGGGGGCTACACCTTC.

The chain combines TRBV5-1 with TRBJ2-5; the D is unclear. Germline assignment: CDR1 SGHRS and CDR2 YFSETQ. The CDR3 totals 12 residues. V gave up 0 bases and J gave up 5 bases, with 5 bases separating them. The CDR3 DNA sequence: TGCGCCAGCAGCTTGGCCGGGGAGACCCAGTACTTC. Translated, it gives CASSLAGETQYF.

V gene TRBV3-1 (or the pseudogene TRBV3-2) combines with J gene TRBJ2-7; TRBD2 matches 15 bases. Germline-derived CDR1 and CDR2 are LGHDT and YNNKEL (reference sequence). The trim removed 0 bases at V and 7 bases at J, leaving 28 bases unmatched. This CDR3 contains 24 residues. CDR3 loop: CASSQDEWGWGAGGLAGGSGEQYV. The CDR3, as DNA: TGTGCCAGCAGCCAAGATGAGTGGGGCTGGGGGGCGGGTGGACTAGCGGGAGGGTCGGGGGAGCAGTACGTC.

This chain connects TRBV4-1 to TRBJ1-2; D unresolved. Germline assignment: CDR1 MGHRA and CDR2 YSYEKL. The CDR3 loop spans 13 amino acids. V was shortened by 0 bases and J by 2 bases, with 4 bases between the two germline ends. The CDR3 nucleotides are TGCGCCAGCAGCCAAGACAGGAACTATGGCTACACCTTC. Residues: CASSQDRNYGYTF.

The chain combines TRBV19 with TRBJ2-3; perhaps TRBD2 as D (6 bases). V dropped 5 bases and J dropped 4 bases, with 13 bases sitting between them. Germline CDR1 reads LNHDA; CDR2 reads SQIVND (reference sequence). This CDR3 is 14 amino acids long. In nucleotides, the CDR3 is TGTGCCAGTAGTGACGGGGGTTGGGCAGATACGCAGTATTTT. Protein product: CASSDGGWADTQYF.

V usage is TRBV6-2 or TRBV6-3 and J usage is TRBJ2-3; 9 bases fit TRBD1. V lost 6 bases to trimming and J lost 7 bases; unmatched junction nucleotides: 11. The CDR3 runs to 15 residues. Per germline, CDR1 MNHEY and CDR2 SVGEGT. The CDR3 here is CASSSGTGILYTQYF. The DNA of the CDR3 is TGTGCCAGCAGCTCCGGGACAGGGATTCTCTATACGCAGTATTTT.

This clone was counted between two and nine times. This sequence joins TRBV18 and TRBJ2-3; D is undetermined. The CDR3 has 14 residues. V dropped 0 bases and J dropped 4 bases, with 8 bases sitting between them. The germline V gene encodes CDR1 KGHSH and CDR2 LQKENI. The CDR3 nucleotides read TGTGCCAGCTCACCACCTGAGAAGTCAGATACGCAGTATTTT. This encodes CASSPPEKSDTQYF.

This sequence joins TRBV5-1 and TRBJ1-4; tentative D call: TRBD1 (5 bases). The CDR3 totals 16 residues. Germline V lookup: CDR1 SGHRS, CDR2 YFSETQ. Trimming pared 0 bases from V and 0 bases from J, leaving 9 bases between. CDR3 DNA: TGCGCCAGCAGCTTGGATGGGGCTGCAACTAATGAAAAACTGTTTTTT. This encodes CASSLDGAATNEKLFF.

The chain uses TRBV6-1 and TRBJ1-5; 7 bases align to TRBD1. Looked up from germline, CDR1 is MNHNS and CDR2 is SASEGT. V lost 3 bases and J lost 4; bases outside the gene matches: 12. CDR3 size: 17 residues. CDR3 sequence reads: CASSDGDSAGSNQPQHF. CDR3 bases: TGTGCCAGCAGTGATGGGGACAGCGCTGGAAGTAATCAGCCCCAGCATTTT.

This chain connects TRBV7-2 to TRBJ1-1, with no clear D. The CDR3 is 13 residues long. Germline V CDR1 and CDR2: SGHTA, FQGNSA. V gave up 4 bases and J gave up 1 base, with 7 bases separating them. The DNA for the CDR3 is TGTGCCAGCAGCTCCCAACAGAACACTGAAGCTTTCTTT. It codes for CASSSQQNTEAFF.

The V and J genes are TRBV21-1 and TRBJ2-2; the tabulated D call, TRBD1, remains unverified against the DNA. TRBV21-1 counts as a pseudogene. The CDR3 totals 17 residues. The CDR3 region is CASSTQGGIGSTGELFF. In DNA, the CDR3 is TGTGCCAGCAGCACCCAAGGGGGCATTGGAAGCACCGGGGAGCTGTTTTTT.

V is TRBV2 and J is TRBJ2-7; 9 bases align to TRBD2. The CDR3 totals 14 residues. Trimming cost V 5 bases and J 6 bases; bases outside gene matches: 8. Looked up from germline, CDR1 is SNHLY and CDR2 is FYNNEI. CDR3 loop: CASSYSGTSSEQYF. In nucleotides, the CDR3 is TGTGCCAGCAGTTACTCCGGGACTAGCAGCGAGCAGTACTTC.

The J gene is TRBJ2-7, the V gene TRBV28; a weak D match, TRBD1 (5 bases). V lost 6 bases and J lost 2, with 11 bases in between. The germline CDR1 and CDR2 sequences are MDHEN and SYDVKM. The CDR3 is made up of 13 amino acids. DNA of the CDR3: TGTGCCAGCAGACCCGGACAACCCTACGAGCAGTACTTC. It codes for CASRPGQPYEQYF.

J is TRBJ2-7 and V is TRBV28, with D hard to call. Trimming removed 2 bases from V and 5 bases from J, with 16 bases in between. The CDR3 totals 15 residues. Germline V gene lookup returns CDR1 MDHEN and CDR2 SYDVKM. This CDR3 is CASSLQDWISDEQYF. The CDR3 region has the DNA TGTGCCAGCAGTTTACAAGACTGGATATCTGACGAGCAGTACTTC.

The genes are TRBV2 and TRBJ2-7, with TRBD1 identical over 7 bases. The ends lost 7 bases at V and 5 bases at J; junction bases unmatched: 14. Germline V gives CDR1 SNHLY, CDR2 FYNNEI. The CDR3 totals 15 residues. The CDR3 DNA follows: TGTGCCAGCACCTATTCTCGACAGGGTCACGACGAGCAGTACGTC. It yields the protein CASTYSRQGHDEQYV.

Written as DNA, the CDR3 is TGTGCCAGCAGCTTAGATGGACCGGCTAGCGGGAGAGGGGAGCAGTTCTTC. As protein: CASSLDGPASGRGEQFF. The chain links TRBV11-3 to TRBJ2-1; 10 bases align to TRBD2. The CDR3 is 17 amino acids. V gave up 0 bases and J gave up 10 bases; unmatched junction bases: 12. CDR1 and CDR2 (germline): SGHNT, YENEEA.

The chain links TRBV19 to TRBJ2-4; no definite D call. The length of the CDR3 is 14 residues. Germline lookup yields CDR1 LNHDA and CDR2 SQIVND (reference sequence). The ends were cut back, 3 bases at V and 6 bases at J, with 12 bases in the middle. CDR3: CASSILGGANIQYF. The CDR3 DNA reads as TGTGCCAGTAGTATTCTTGGTGGAGCAAACATTCAGTACTTC.

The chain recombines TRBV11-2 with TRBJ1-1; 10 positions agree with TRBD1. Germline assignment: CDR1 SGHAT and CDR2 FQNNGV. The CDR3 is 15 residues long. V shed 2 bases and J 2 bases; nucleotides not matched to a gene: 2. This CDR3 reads CASSLMTGGNTEAFF. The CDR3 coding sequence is TGTGCCAGCAGCTTAATGACAGGGGGCAACACTGAAGCTTTCTTT.

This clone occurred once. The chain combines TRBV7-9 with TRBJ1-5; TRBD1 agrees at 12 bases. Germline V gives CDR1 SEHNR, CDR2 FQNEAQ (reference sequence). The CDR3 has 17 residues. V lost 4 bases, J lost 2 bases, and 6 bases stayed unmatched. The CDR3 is CASSSGTGGAGNQPQHF. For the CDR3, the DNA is TGTGCCAGCAGCTCCGGGACAGGGGGCGCCGGCAATCAGCCCCAGCATTTT.

The CDR3 region is CASSPRTSASTDTQYF. The DNA for the CDR3 is TGTGCCAGCAGCCCGCGGACTAGCGCAAGCACAGATACGCAGTATTTT. This chain connects TRBV7-9 to TRBJ2-3; 9 bases agree with TRBD2. Germline CDR1 reads SEHNR; CDR2 reads FQNEAQ (reference sequence). Trimming at V came to 5 bases and at J to 0 bases, leaving 6 bases not matched to a gene. This CDR3 is 16 amino acids long.

The CDR3 nucleotides read TGCGCCAGCAGCCAAGATCCGGGACAGGCCCACTATGGCTACACCTTC. This encodes CASSQDPGQAHYGYTF. This sequence joins TRBV4-1 and TRBJ1-2; 8 bases are shared with TRBD1. Germline lookup yields CDR1 MGHRA and CDR2 YSYEKL. V lost 0 bases to trimming and J lost 3 bases; unmatched junction nucleotides: 6. This CDR3 has 16 amino acids.

In DNA form, the CDR3 reads TGTGCCAGCAGCGTAGGTTACGGGGGTATCATCACGCAGTATTTT. Its protein is CASSVGYGGIITQYF. This chain uses TRBV9 with TRBJ2-3, with a weak D call TRBD2 (6 bases). This CDR3 comprises 15 residues. Trimming left V 0 bases short and J 9 bases short, with 17 bases between. The germline V gene has CDR1 SGDLS and CDR2 YYNGEE.

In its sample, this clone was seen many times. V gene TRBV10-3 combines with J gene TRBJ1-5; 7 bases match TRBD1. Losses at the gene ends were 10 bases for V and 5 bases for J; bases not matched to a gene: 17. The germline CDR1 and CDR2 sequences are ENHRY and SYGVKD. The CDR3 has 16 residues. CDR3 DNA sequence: TGTGCCAGCGGAGACCCCAGGGGGAACAGGTATCAGCCCCAGCATTTT. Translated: CASGDPRGNRYQPQHF.

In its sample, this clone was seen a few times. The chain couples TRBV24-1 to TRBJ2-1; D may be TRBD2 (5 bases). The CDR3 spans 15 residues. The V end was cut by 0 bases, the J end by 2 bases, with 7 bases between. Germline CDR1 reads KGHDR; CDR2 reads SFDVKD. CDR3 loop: CATSDLPSPYNEQFF. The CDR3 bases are TGTGCCACCAGTGATTTGCCTAGCCCCTACAATGAGCAGTTCTTC.

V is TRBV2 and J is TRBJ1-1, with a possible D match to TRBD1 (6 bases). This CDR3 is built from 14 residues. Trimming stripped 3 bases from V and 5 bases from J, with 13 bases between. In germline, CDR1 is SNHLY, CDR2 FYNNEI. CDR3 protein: CASSDRGGTTEAFF. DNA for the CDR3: TGTGCCAGCAGTGACAGGGGCGGAACGACTGAAGCTTTCTTT.

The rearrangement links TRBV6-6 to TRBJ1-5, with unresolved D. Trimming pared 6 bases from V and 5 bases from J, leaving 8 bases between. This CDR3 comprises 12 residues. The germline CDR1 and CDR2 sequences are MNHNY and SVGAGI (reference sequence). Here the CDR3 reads CASSTLDQPQHF. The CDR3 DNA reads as TGTGCCAGCAGCACTCTGGATCAGCCCCAGCATTTT.

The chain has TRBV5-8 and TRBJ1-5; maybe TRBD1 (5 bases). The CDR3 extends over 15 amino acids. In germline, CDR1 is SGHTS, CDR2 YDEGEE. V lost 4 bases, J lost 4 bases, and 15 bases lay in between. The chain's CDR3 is CASSTGGSGNQPQHF. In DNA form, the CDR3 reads TGTGCCAGCAGCACCGGGGGGAGCGGGAATCAGCCCCAGCATTTT.

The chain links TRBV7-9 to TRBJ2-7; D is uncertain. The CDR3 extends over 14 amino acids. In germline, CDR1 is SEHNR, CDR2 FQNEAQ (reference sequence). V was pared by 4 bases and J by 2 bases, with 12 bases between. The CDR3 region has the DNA TGTGCCAGCAGCTCTACCTATGAGGCCTACGAGCAGTACTTC. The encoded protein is CASSSTYEAYEQYF. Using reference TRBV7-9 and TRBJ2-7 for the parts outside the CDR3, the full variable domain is DTGVSQNPRHKITKRGQNVTFRCDPISEHNRLYWYRQTLGQGPEFLTYFQNEAQLEKSRLLSDRFSAERPKGSFSTLEIQRTEQGDSAMYLCASSSTYEAYEQYFGPGTRLTVT.